This T cell receptor beta chain was sequenced for a study of cytomegalovirus exposure and HLA in healthy donors. Findings and caveats of the study: The study listed about 150 cytomegalovirus-associated TCR beta chains. The dataset shows that most TCR sequences were rare, while some public TCRs occurred in many donors. It has been reported that TCR beta sequences accurately predicted the HLA-A and HLA-B alleles of most subjects.

The sample holds one count of this clone. The antigen is not known. Vbeta (60) and Jbeta (13) primers were used in the PCR. TCRdb keeps only in-frame clones here, not all; method: immunoSEQ multiplex PCR. The repertoire holds some 190,000 clones, with around three quarters as singletons. This clonotype was sampled from a woman in her thirties in good health and CMV-seropositive. The specimen sequenced was PBMCs.

As DNA, the CDR3 is TGTGCCAGCAGCCAAGACAGTGAGCAGTTCTTC. Its translation is CASSQDSEQFF. This chain uses TRBV4-2 with TRBJ2-1, with D uncertain. The germline V and J ends were trimmed by 0 bases and 9 bases, with 3 bases remaining between them. Germline V gene data show CDR1 as LGHNA and CDR2 as YNFKEQ. The CDR3 has 11 residues.